This TCR beta chain derives from a study of OX40 agonist ivuxolimab in advanced cancers. This CDR3 is built from 15 residues. Germline V lookup: CDR1 SGHTA, CDR2 FQGNSA. V lost 2 bases and J 2 bases, leaving 13 bases between the germline ends. Libraries were prepared by immunoSEQ multiplex PCR; TCRdb keeps only in-frame clonotypes and omits some of them. The sample has approximately 62,000 clones; approximately 86% are singletons. The sample consisted of CD4+ or CD8+ T cells sorted from blood, taken in a trial of the OX40 agonist ivuxolimab. V usage is TRBV7-2 and J usage is TRBJ2-7; unclear D gene. This clonotype originated in an adult with an advanced solid tumor such as melanoma, head and neck, liver or kidney cancer. CDR3 loop: CASSLPSRGAYEQYF. CDR3 nucleotides: TGTGCCAGCAGCTTACCCTCGCGCGGAGCCTACGAGCAGTACTTC.